This TCR beta chain was obtained from a study of blood T cells in healthy people across ages. Together with a sample-barcoded 5' primer, a J-beta primer mix was included in a second PCR lasting about 6 to 11 cycles. TCRdb redid the calling of the 5' RACE reads with MiXCR, one entry per CDR3 protein. The table shows 800,000 or so distinct CDR3 sequences, with around half occurring only once. Approximately 9.7 milliliters was the volume of peripheral blood drawn from each donor. After removal of 3 bases from V and 0 bases from J, the junction contained 5 bases not matched to a gene. The CDR3 runs 15 residues. Germline assignment: CDR1 MGHDK and CDR2 SYGVNS.

The sequenced sample was blood. The rearrangement links TRBV25-1 to TRBJ2-7, with 7 bases identical to TRBD1. This receptor was identified in a man aged 80 or over in good health. CDR3 in DNA: TGTGCCAGCAGTGATGCTAACAGGGGCTCCTACGAGCAGTACTTC. Translating it yields CASSDANRGSYEQYF.